These T cell receptor beta chains were read from a single sample in a study of T cell responses to AZD1222 COVID-19 vaccine. The table came from immunoSEQ multiplex PCR; TCRdb's copy has only in-frame clones and leaves some out. Among approximately 150,000 clones, around 90% were seen once, and the ten largest hold 0.85% to 1.1%. Here the sequenced sample was peripheral blood, taken 28 days after the second AZD1222 dose. These receptors all stem from an adult who received the AZD1222 COVID-19 vaccine. Each CDR3 is given with its conserved first and last residue. Fields, in order: V gene, J gene, D gene, clone size, CDR3 protein, CDR3 DNA. The D gene is left open where the match is weak. Not all rows give a size; the values are once, few, many and, for expanded clones, a class.

TRBV2	TRBJ2-7	TRBD2	.	CASSTDSGLTYEQYF	TGTGCCAGCAGTACGGATAGCGGGCTTACCTACGAGCAGTACTTC
TRBV3-1/TRBV3-2	TRBJ2-7	.	.	CASSPTSRGEQYF	TGTGCCAGCAGCCCAACTTCCCGAGGCGAGCAGTACTTC
TRBV4-2	TRBJ1-3	.	once	CASSQDGYSGNTIYF	TGTGCCAGCAGCCAAGACGGTTACTCTGGAAACACCATATATTTT
TRBV5-5	TRBJ1-1	.	.	CASSLEDPSGTEAFF	TGTGCCAGCAGCTTGGAAGATCCCTCGGGCACTGAAGCTTTCTTT
TRBV4-1	TRBJ2-2	TRBD2	.	CASSQQLAGGTGELFF	TGCGCCAGCAGCCAACAACTAGCGGGGGGGACCGGGGAGCTGTTTTTT
TRBV21-1	TRBJ1-6	.	.	CASRARTPGDNSPLHF	TGTGCCAGCAGGGCCAGGACGCCAGGAGATAATTCACCCCTCCACTTT
TRBV18	TRBJ2-7	.	.	CASSPERVGQYF	TGTGCCAGCTCACCAGAGAGGGTGGGGCAGTACTTC
TRBV5-1	TRBJ2-3	TRBD1	.	CASSPFAGGLRTDTQYF	TGCGCCAGCAGCCCGTTTGCAGGGGGCTTGAGGACAGATACGCAGTATTTT
TRBV14	TRBJ1-1	.	.	CASSHGDIRTVLGAFF	TGTGCCAGCAGCCACGGCGATATTAGGACCGTTCTCGGGGCTTTCTTT
TRBV5-1	TRBJ1-2	.	.	CASSLNFRGNYGYTF	TGCGCCAGCAGCTTGAATTTCAGGGGAAACTATGGCTACACCTTC
TRBV19	TRBJ1-3	.	.	CASSNAGRRSGNTIYF	TGTGCCAGTAGTAACGCAGGTCGCCGCTCTGGAAACACCATATATTTT
TRBV19	TRBJ1-5	.	.	CASSIGGRRSGQPQHF	TGTGCCAGTAGTATTGGGGGCCGACGCTCAGGACAGCCCCAGCATTTT
TRBV19	TRBJ1-2	.	.	CASSIDAGGSDYGYTF	TGTGCCAGTAGTATAGATGCGGGGGGCTCAGACTATGGCTACACCTTC
TRBV13	TRBJ1-1	.	.	CASSLGLTEAFF	TGTGCCAGCAGCTTAGGCCTCACTGAAGCTTTCTTT
TRBV5-4	TRBJ2-5	TRBD2	.	CASSLVSGGQETQYF	TGTGCCAGCAGCTTGGTCTCGGGGGGGCAAGAGACCCAGTACTTC
TRBV12-3/TRBV12-4	TRBJ1-2	TRBD1	.	CASRRTGFDGYTF	TGTGCCAGCAGAAGGACAGGGTTTGATGGCTACACCTTC
TRBV29-1	TRBJ2-3	TRBD2	.	CSVDGLAGDTQYF	TGCAGCGTTGACGGCCTAGCGGGGGATACGCAGTATTTT
TRBV9	TRBJ2-5	.	.	CASSVVACETQYF	TGTGCCAGCAGCGTAGTGGCATGCGAGACCCAGTACTTC
TRBV5-6	TRBJ1-2	TRBD1	.	CASSLFGQGVDGYTF	TGTGCCAGCAGCTTGTTTGGACAGGGGGTAGATGGCTACACCTTC
TRBV7-9	TRBJ1-5	.	.	CASSLDGGSNQPQHF	TGTGCCAGCAGCTTAGACGGAGGGAGCAATCAGCCCCAGCATTTT
TRBV5-6	TRBJ2-1	TRBD1	.	CASSPSGGDEQFF	TGTGCCAGCAGCCCATCAGGGGGCGATGAGCAGTTCTTC
TRBV4-1	TRBJ1-3	.	once	CASSQRTQGNTIYF	TGCGCCAGCAGCCAAAGAACACAGGGAAACACCATATATTTT
TRBV11-2	TRBJ2-2	.	.	CASRRSLGELFF	TGTGCCAGCAGGCGCTCCCTCGGGGAGCTGTTTTTT
TRBV19	TRBJ1-5	.	.	CASRISPTQPQHF	TGTGCCAGTAGAATTAGCCCAACCCAGCCCCAGCATTTT
TRBV5-1	TRBJ1-1	.	.	CASSSLGAENTEAFF	TGCGCCAGCAGCTCCCTTGGGGCAGAGAACACTGAAGCTTTCTTT
TRBV19	TRBJ1-6	.	.	CASSIGLGGSNSPLHF	TGTGCCAGTAGTATCGGACTCGGGGGCAGTAATTCACCCCTCCACTTT
TRBV5-4	TRBJ2-7	TRBD1	once	CASSLLGQGTEEQYF	TGTGCCAGCAGCTTGTTGGGACAGGGGACTGAGGAGCAGTACTTC
TRBV7-6	TRBJ2-7	.	.	CASSTGRMRSGSYEQYF	TGTGCCAGCAGCACAGGACGGATGCGGAGCGGCTCTTACGAGCAGTACTTC
TRBV18	TRBJ1-1	.	.	CASSPPVGRTEAFF	TGTGCCAGCTCACCACCGGTCGGGCGGACTGAAGCTTTCTTT
TRBV7-9	TRBJ1-1	TRBD1	.	CASSGQGGTEAFF	TGTGCCAGCAGCGGACAGGGAGGCACTGAAGCTTTCTTT
TRBV19	TRBJ2-5	TRBD2	.	CASSSPVLAGGQTQYF	TGTGCCAGTAGTAGCCCCGTACTAGCGGGGGGGCAGACCCAGTACTTC
TRBV5-1	TRBJ1-6	.	.	CASSLSHDEGFNSPLHF	TGCGCCAGCAGCTTGTCACATGATGAAGGGTTCAATTCACCCCTCCACTTT
TRBV7-9	TRBJ2-5	.	.	CASNLLQEQETQYF	TGTGCCAGCAACTTGTTACAGGAACAAGAGACCCAGTACTTC
TRBV6-5	TRBJ1-2	.	.	CASSYIGDSYGYTF	TGTGCCAGCAGTTACATCGGGGATAGCTATGGCTACACCTTC
TRBV18	TRBJ2-5	.	.	CASSPGTGGGETQYF	TGTGCCAGCTCACCGGGAACGGGGGGCGGCGAGACCCAGTACTTC
TRBV27	TRBJ1-6	.	.	CASSLLQSSYNSPLHF	TGTGCCAGCAGTCTTCTACAGAGCTCCTATAATTCACCCCTCCACTTT